By share of the sample, the clone carrying this TCR beta chain is medium-sized. Its antigen remains unknown. Sorting captured naive CD8 T cells as CD8+CD4-CCR7+CD45RA+. The data stem from a study of molecular identifiers for immune sequencing clone quantification. Overall study results and limits: Clones that had above 20 RNA copies took up over 99% of effector molecules but under 1% in naive cells. For highly expanded clones, sizes could be underestimated when identical TCR molecules share a barcode.

Bulk TCR library preparation followed previously described methods with listed TCR primers. TCRdb itself ran the PCR reads through MiXCR, one entry per CDR3 protein. The sample has 5,500 to 6,500 distinct CDR3 sequences, roughly 16% seen once. V was pared by 5 bases and J by 2 bases, with 9 bases of the junction left unmatched. Germline V gene lookup returns CDR1 MDHEN and CDR2 SYDVKM. The CDR3 consists of 16 residues. The specimen was naive CD8+ T cells from blood, with Jurkat cell RNA spiked in. Documented subset: FACS-sorted CD8+CD4-CCR7+CD45RA+ naive T cells. The TCR originated in a human donor in good health. Some libraries in this study had Jurkat cell RNA spiked in. The chain recombines TRBV28 with TRBJ2-3; TRBD2 matches 8 bases. CDR3 residues: CASSPDSGALTDTQYF. The CDR3 DNA sequence: TGTGCCAGCAGTCCCGATAGCGGGGCCCTCACAGATACGCAGTATTTT.